The entry that follows covers one T cell receptor beta chain sequence. V trimming: 5 bases; J trimming: 1 base; junction bases outside the gene matches: 12. This CDR3 has 20 amino acids. Germline V CDR1 and CDR2: WNHNN, SYGVQD (reference sequence). Residents of about two dozen US areas, aged about 18 to 100 years, made up the participants. These data originate in a study of blood T cell repertoires in COVID-19. Study-wide context: Samples representing acute and convalescent COVID-19 were sourced from the United States, Italy and Spain. Nucleic acid was either cDNA or gDNA, and it came from T cells, B-cell-depleted T cells, or PBMCs.

Per the original data handling: Estimation of nucleated cell counts was performed using reference gene primer amplification. Data came from immunoSEQ multiplex PCR; TCRdb stores just in-frame clones and leaves some out. For V, J and clone size, that table is used; D and trimming come from the DNA. The repertoire includes 150,000 to 200,000 clones, under 90% of them detected once, and over 9.5% sits in the top ten. The chain uses TRBV10-1 and TRBJ2-2; 14 bases map to TRBD2. The TCR was taken from a man aged 45-65 years who had recovered from COVID-19. Sequenced material: PBMCs or T cells enriched from blood (not recorded which). As DNA, the CDR3 is TGCGCCAGCAGTCCTACCGGTCCCGGGACTAGCGGGGGGAACACCGGGGAGCTGTTTTTT. Its translation is CASSPTGPGTSGGNTGELFF.